These 21 T cell receptor beta chains were sequenced from one sample in a study of blood T cell repertoires in COVID-19. Generated by immunoSEQ multiplex PCR, the TCRdb table keeps only in-frame clones and is missing some. The sample shows over 20,000 clones, 90% to 95% of them seen only once. Material for sequencing was peripheral blood. The source of these receptors is a human donor in a cohort sampled during active COVID-19.

The gene calls are TRBV3-1 (or the pseudogene TRBV3-2) and TRBJ1-3; a possible D gene is TRBD1 (5 bases). V was cut by 0 bases and J by 2 bases, with 8 bases left in between. CDR1 LGHDT and CDR2 YNNKEL come from the germline V gene (reference sequence). The CDR3 spans 15 residues. Here the CDR3 reads CASSQDRVAGNTIYF. The CDR3 coding sequence is TGTGCCAGCAGCCAAGACAGGGTGGCTGGAAACACCATATATTTT.

The chain links TRBV6-8 to TRBJ1-5; perhaps TRBD1 as D (5 bases). This CDR3 is built from 16 residues. CDR1 is MNHGY and CDR2 is SAAAGT in the germline V gene. V was trimmed by 6 bases and J by 2 bases, leaving 17 bases between them. The CDR3, as DNA: TGTGCCAGCAGCTTGCAAATCAGGGCCGGCAATCAGCCCCAGCATTTT. This codes for CASSLQIRAGNQPQHF.

The chain joins TRBV19 to TRBJ1-5; unclear D gene. Trimming pared 1 base from V and 1 base from J, leaving 20 bases between. The V gene's germline CDR1 is LNHDA and CDR2 SQIVND (reference sequence). The CDR3 runs to 19 residues. CDR3 bases: TGTGCCAGTAGTATAGCACTAACCCCGGCTGAGAGGAGCAATCAGCCCCAGCATTTT. As protein: CASSIALTPAERSNQPQHF.

The gene calls are TRBV10-3 and TRBJ2-2; TRBD2 aligns across 7 bases. The CDR3 runs 15 residues. V lost 0 bases, J lost 3 bases, and 1 base stayed unmatched. Germline V gene sequence: CDR1 ENHRY, CDR2 SYGVKD. CDR3 DNA: TGTGCCATCAGTGAGTCGGGGGGGGACACCGGGGAGCTGTTTTTT. As protein: CAISESGGDTGELFF.

The chain is built from TRBV13 and TRBJ1-3; 8 bases match TRBD1. J was trimmed by 4 bases and V by 5 bases; bases with no gene match: 7. In germline, CDR1 is PRHDT, CDR2 FYEKMQ (reference sequence). The CDR3 is 15 amino acids. CDR3 residues: CASSPPDRAGNTIYF. The CDR3, as DNA: TGTGCCAGCAGCCCCCCGGACAGGGCAGGAAACACCATATATTTT.

The chain uses TRBV2 and TRBJ2-5, with unresolved D. The germline V gene encodes CDR1 SNHLY and CDR2 FYNNEI. V lost 6 bases and J lost 5, with 13 bases in between. The CDR3 runs 13 residues. CDR3 residues: CASSENPRETQYF. The CDR3, as DNA: TGTGCCAGCAGCGAAAACCCCCGGGAGACCCAGTACTTC. The variable domain in full, with the rest retrieved from reference TRBV2 and TRBJ2-5, is EPEVTQTPSHQVTQMGQEVILRCVPISNHLYFYWYRQILGQKVEFLVSFYNNEISEKSEIFDDQFSVERPDGSNFTLKIRSTKLEDSAMYFCASSENPRETQYFGPGTRLLVL.

Here the CDR3 reads CASSRGQGNGNEQFF. CDR3 DNA: TGTGCCAGCAGTCGGGGACAGGGGAATGGGAATGAGCAGTTCTTC. The rearrangement links TRBV2 to TRBJ2-1; TRBD1 matches 10 bases. J was trimmed by 7 bases and V by 5 bases; bases with no gene match: 8. The CDR3 runs to 15 residues. CDR1 SNHLY and CDR2 FYNNEI come from the germline V gene.

The chain couples TRBV7-2 to TRBJ1-6; weak D call: TRBD1 (6 bases). This CDR3 is 16 amino acids long. V gave up 3 bases and J gave up 0 bases, with 9 bases separating them. CDR1 and CDR2 (germline): SGHTA, FQGNSA. CDR3 DNA sequence: TGTGCCAGCAGCTTCTGGACAGCCTCCTATAATTCACCCCTCCACTTT. This translates into CASSFWTASYNSPLHF. Based on the CDR3 plus reference TRBV7-2 and TRBJ1-6, the full variable domain is GAGVSQSPSNKVTEKGKDVELRCDPISGHTALYWYRQSLGQGLEFLIYFQGNSAPDKSGLPSDRFSAERTGGSVSTLTIQRTQQEDSAVYLCASSFWTASYNSPLHFGNGTRLTVT.

The J gene is TRBJ2-1, the V gene TRBV30, with D maybe TRBD1 (5 bases). Trimming cost V 4 bases and J 7 bases, with 26 bases left between them. CDR1 is GTSNPN and CDR2 is SVGIG in the germline V gene (reference sequence). This CDR3 is 17 amino acids long. The CDR3 is CAWNVGVMLGDANEQFF. The CDR3 DNA follows: TGTGCCTGGAATGTAGGGGTGATGTTAGGGGATGCAAATGAGCAGTTCTTC.

The chain links TRBV7-8 to TRBJ2-5; 10 nucleotides match TRBD2. The CDR3 has 14 amino acids. Germline loops: CDR1 SGHVS, CDR2 FQNEAQ. V trimming: 8 bases; J trimming: 1 base; junction bases outside the gene matches: 4. The DNA for the CDR3 is TGTGCCAGCTTCAGGACTAGCGGCCAAGAGACCCAGTACTTC. Translating it yields CASFRTSGQETQYF.

The chain recombines TRBV6-2 or TRBV6-3 with TRBJ2-3, with a weak D call TRBD1 (5 bases). Germline V lookup: CDR1 MNHEY, CDR2 SVGEGT. The V gene lost 5 bases and the J gene lost 3 bases, with 12 bases spanning the gap. This CDR3 region has 14 residues. This chain's CDR3 is CASSGHGGTDTQYF. The CDR3 DNA sequence: TGTGCCAGCAGTGGACACGGTGGTACAGATACGCAGTATTTT.

V gene TRBV9 combines with J gene TRBJ1-1; D might be TRBD1 (5 bases). Trimming removed 1 base at V and 4 bases at J, with 17 bases between. The CDR3 has 16 amino acids. Per the germline V gene, CDR1 is SGDLS and CDR2 is YYNGEE. The CDR3 DNA reads as TGTGCCAGCAGCGTATTTCCGGAGGGGATAGGCACTGAAGCTTTCTTT. This translates into CASSVFPEGIGTEAFF. Full variable domain (rest looked up from reference TRBV9 and TRBJ1-1): DSGVTQTPKHLITATGQRVTLRCSPRSGDLSVYWYQQSLDQGLQFLIQYYNGEERAKGNILERFSAQQFPDLHSELNLSSLELGDSALYFCASSVFPEGIGTEAFFGQGTRLTVV.

The CDR3 here is CASSSQRTSAPQETQYF. CDR3 sequence (DNA): TGTGCCAGCAGCTCCCAGAGGACTAGCGCCCCCCAAGAGACCCAGTACTTC. V and J are TRBV5-5 and TRBJ2-5; TRBD2 matches at 9 bases. Germline V lookup: CDR1 SGHKS, CDR2 YYEKEE (reference sequence). V was pared by 3 bases and J by 1 base, with 10 bases of the junction left unmatched. The CDR3 extends over 17 amino acids. Complete variable domain (other parts from reference TRBV5-5 and TRBJ2-5): DAGVTQSPTHLIKTRGQQVTLRCSPISGHKSVSWYQQVLGQGPQFIFQYYEKEERGRGNFPDRFSARQFPNYSSELNVNALLLGDSALYLCASSSQRTSAPQETQYFGPGTRLLVL.

The V gene is TRBV28, the J gene TRBJ2-7; 8 nucleotides agree with TRBD1. The V and J ends lost 5 bases and 9 bases, in that order; junction bases with no gene match: 12. The CDR3 has 14 residues. Germline CDR1 and CDR2: MDHEN and SYDVKM. CDR3 DNA sequence: TGTGCCAGCAGTACAGACAGGGGATCGAGCTCGCAGTACTTC. Protein: CASSTDRGSSSQYF.

This clone occurred once. The rearrangement links TRBV6-5 to TRBJ2-2; D is perhaps TRBD2 (6 bases). V was trimmed by 4 bases and J by 4 bases, leaving 10 bases between them. This CDR3 is built from 14 residues. CDR1 MNHEY and CDR2 SVGAGI come from the germline V gene. In DNA form, the CDR3 reads TGTGCCAGCAGTTGGCGGGGCCGCACCGGGGAGCTGTTTTTT. It specifies CASSWRGRTGELFF.

The V gene is TRBV6-5, the J gene TRBJ1-1, with D uncertain. V was pared by 4 bases and J by 4 bases, with 13 bases between. The CDR3 sequence is 14 residues long. The germline CDR1 and CDR2 sequences are MNHEY and SVGAGI. The CDR3 nucleotides are TGTGCCAGCAGTTTCGCCGGGGATGGCACTGAAGCTTTCTTT. This encodes CASSFAGDGTEAFF.

The chain has TRBV12-3 or TRBV12-4 and TRBJ1-1; D call uncertain. With 6 bases removed from V and 2 bases from J, the gap between germline ends came to 10 bases. CDR3 length: 13 residues. The CDR3 spells CASSFRVNTEAFF. The CDR3 nucleotides read TGTGCCAGCAGCTTTCGAGTCAACACTGAAGCTTTCTTT.

This rearrangement joins TRBV4-2 to TRBJ2-7, with TRBD1 identical over 8 bases. From germline, CDR1 is LGHNA and CDR2 YNFKEQ. The CDR3 is 21 amino acids. With V trimmed by 0 bases and J by 3 bases, 22 bases remained unmatched. This CDR3 reads CASSQDRGVGPGGVNNYEQYF. The CDR3 nucleotides are TGTGCCAGCAGCCAAGATAGAGGGGTGGGGCCAGGGGGCGTTAATAACTACGAGCAGTACTTC.

V and J are TRBV7-6 and TRBJ1-3, with D tentatively TRBD1 (5 bases). Germline CDR1 SGHVS, CDR2 FNYEAQ. The CDR3 is 16 amino acids. V shed 5 bases and J shed 1 base, with 15 bases lying between them. The DNA for the CDR3 is TGTGCCAGCAGCGCTAAGGGGAGGGAATCTGGAAACACCATATATTTT. Encoded protein: CASSAKGRESGNTIYF. The variable domain in full, with the rest retrieved from reference TRBV7-6 and TRBJ1-3, is GAGVSQSPRYKVTKRGQDVALRCDPISGHVSLYWYRQALGQGPEFLTYFNYEAQQDKSGLPNDRFSAERPEGSISTLTIQRTEQRDSAMYRCASSAKGRESGNTIYFGEGSWLTVV.

The J gene is TRBJ2-1, the V gene TRBV19, with D hard to call. V dropped 1 base and J dropped 0 bases, with 7 bases sitting between them. The CDR3 extends over 15 amino acids. Germline CDR1 reads LNHDA; CDR2 reads SQIVND (reference sequence). CDR3 loop: CASSIAASSYNEQFF. The CDR3 DNA follows: TGTGCCAGTAGTATAGCGGCTAGCTCCTACAATGAGCAGTTCTTC.

The chain links TRBV7-3 to TRBJ2-1; tentative D call: TRBD1 (6 bases). Per germline, CDR1 SGHTA and CDR2 FQGTGA. The CDR3 extends over 14 amino acids. Trimming left V 3 bases short and J 6 bases short, with 12 bases between. The CDR3 here is CASSLDSPLNEQFF. The CDR3 DNA sequence: TGTGCCAGCAGCTTGGACAGCCCTCTCAATGAGCAGTTCTTC.